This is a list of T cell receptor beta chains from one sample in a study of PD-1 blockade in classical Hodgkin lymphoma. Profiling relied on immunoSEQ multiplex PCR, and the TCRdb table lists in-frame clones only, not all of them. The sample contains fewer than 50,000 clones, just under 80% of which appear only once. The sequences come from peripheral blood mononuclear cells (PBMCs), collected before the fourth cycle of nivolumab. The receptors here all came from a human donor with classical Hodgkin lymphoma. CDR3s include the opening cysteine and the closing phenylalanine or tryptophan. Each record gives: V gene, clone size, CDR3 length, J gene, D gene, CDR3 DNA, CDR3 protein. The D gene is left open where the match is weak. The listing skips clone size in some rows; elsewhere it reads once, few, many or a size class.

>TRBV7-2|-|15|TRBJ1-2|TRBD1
TGTGCCAGCAGTGTCGCAGGGGGCGCTGGCTATGGCTACACCTTC
CASSVAGGAGYGYTF
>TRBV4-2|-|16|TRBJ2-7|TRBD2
TGTGCCAGCAGCCTTAGCGGGGGGCGCAATTTGGACGAGCAGTACTTC
CASSLSGGRNLDEQYF
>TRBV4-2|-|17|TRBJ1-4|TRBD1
TGTGCCAGCAGCCTCTCCGCTCCAGGGGGCGCAAATGAAAAACTGTTTTTT
CASSLSAPGGANEKLFF
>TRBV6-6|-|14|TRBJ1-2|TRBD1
TGTGCCAGCAGTTTCACAGGGGCTGACTATGGCTACACCTTC
CASSFTGADYGYTF
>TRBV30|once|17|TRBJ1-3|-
TGTGCCTGGAGTGCCTTCTCAGCTGTTGGGGCTGGGGACACCATATATTTT
CAWSAFSAVGAGDTIYF
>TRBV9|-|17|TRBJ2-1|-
TGTGCCAGCAGCGTAGTGGGGGGCTCCTTTAACTACAATGAGCAGTTCTTC
CASSVVGGSFNYNEQFF
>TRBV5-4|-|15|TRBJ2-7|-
TGTGCCAGCAGCTCCGACAGCGCCGCCTACTACGAGCAGTACTTC
CASSSDSAAYYEQYF
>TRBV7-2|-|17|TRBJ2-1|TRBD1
TGTGCCAGCAGCTTAGTAGGGGGACAGGGGGTTTACAATGAGCAGTTCTTC
CASSLVGGQGVYNEQFF
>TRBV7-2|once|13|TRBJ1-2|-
TGTGCCAGCAGCCCCGAAGGGAACTATGGCTACACCTTC
CASSPEGNYGYTF
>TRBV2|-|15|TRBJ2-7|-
TGTGCCAGCAGTGAAGGGGCAGGACGGACCTACGAGCAGTACTTC
CASSEGAGRTYEQYF
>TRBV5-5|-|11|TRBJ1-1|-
TGTGCCAGCAGCCTGAACACTGAAGCTTTCTTT
CASSLNTEAFF
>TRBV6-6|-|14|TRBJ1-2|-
TGTGCCAGCAGAGAGGATTTCTCTAACTATGGCTACACCTTC
CASREDFSNYGYTF
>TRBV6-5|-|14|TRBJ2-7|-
TGTGCCAGCAGTTTGGTGAAGTTCGTCGGCGAGCAGTACTTC
CASSLVKFVGEQYF
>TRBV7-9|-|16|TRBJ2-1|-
TGTGCCAGCAGCTTAGCAGCGGGACAGAACTACAATGAGCAGTTCTTC
CASSLAAGQNYNEQFF
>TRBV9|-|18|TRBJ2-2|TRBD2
TGTGCCAGCAGCGTACCGACTAGCGGGGGGGCCCGGACCGGGGAGCTGTTTTTT
CASSVPTSGGARTGELFF
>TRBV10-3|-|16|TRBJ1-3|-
TGTGCCATCAGGCCGGGACCTCTTCTATCGGGAAACACCATATATTTT
CAIRPGPLLSGNTIYF
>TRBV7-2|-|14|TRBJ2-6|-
TGTGCCAGCAGCTTCCACTCTGGGGCCAACGTCCTGACTTTC
CASSFHSGANVLTF
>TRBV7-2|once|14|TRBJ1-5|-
TGTGCCAGCAGTTCCGGACAACCCAATCAGCCCCAGCATTTT
CASSSGQPNQPQHF
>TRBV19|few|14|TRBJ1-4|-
TGTGCCAGTAGTATACGGGGGGCTAATGAAAAACTGTTTTTT
CASSIRGANEKLFF
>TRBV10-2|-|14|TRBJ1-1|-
TGCGCCAGCAGTGTTTCGGGGGAAAGCACTGAAGCTTTCTTT
CASSVSGESTEAFF
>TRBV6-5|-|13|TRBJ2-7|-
TGTGCCAGCAGCGCGGGACACTCCTACGAGCAGTACTTC
CASSAGHSYEQYF
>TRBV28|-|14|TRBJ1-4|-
TGTGCCAGCAGTTTCGGGGCAACTAATGAAAAACTGTTTTTT
CASSFGATNEKLFF
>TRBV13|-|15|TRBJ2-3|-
TGTGCCAGCAGCTTACAGGACTCCGGCACAGATACGCAGTATTTT
CASSLQDSGTDTQYF
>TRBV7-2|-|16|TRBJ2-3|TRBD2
TGTGCCAGCAGCTTGGAACTAGCGGGGAGCACAGATACGCAGTATTTT
CASSLELAGSTDTQYF
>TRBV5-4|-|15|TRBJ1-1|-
TGTGCCAGCAGCTTGTCGGAGGGCGCGAACACTGAAGCTTTCTTT
CASSLSEGANTEAFF
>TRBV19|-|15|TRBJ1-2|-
TGTGCCAGTACCACAATCGGAGCAGGCAGCTATGGCTACACCTTC
CASTTIGAGSYGYTF
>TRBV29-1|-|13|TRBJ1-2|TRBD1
TGCAGCGTGGCCACAGGGGTGGGCTATGGCTACACCTTC
CSVATGVGYGYTF
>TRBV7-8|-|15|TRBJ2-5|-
TGTGCCAGCAGCTTAGGAACAGTAGGGGGAGAGACCCAGTACTTC
CASSLGTVGGETQYF
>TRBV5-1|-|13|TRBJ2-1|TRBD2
TGCGCCAGCAGCCCGGGGACTAGCGATACGCAGTTCTTC
CASSPGTSDTQFF
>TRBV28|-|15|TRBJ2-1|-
TGTGCCAGCAGTTTAGCCCAGAGCTCCTACAATGAGCAGTTCTTC
CASSLAQSSYNEQFF
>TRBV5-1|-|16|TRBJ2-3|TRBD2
TGCGCCAGCAGCTTGGGGACTAGCGGGGGGGCAGATACGCAGTATTTT
CASSLGTSGGADTQYF
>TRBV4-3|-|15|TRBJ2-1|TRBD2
TGCGCCAGCACCCAAGGACTAGCGGGGTACAATGAGCAGTTCTTC
CASTQGLAGYNEQFF
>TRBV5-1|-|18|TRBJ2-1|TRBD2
TGCGCCAGCAGCTTGGCCAGACTAGCGGGGGCCTTATACAATGAGCAGTTCTTC
CASSLARLAGALYNEQFF
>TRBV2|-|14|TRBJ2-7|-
TGTGCCAGCAGTGAATATCGGACCCCCTACGAGCAGTACTTC
CASSEYRTPYEQYF
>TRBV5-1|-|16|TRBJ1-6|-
TGCGCCAGCAGCTTGGGACAATACCGATCTAATTCACCCCTCCACTTT
CASSLGQYRSNSPLHF
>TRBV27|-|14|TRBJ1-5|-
TGTGCCAGCAGTTTACAGGGACATGAACAGCCCCAGCATTTT
CASSLQGHEQPQHF
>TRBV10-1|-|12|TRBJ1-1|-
TGCGCCAGCAGGAAGGAACCCACTGAAGCTTTCTTT
CASRKEPTEAFF
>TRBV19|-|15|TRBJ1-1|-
TGTGCCAGTAACGAACCTGCCGGGGGCCACACTGAAGCTTTCTTT
CASNEPAGGHTEAFF
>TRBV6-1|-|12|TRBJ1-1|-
TGTGCCAGCGCGGGATCGAACACTGAAGCTTTCTTT
CASAGSNTEAFF
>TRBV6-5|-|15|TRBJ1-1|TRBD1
TGTGCCAGCAGGCGACAACTAAGCCCGGGACAGGAAGCTTTCTTT
CASRRQLSPGQEAFF
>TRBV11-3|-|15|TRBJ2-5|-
TGTGCCAGCAGCCCGCAACCAGTGTACCAAGAGACCCAGTACTTC
CASSPQPVYQETQYF
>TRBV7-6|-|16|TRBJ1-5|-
TGTGCCAGCAGCTTAGACGGTGGCAGGGGAAATCAGCCCCAGCATTTT
CASSLDGGRGNQPQHF